Reported below is one T cell receptor (beta chain). The junction had 10 bases not matched to a gene; V was cut back by 4 bases and J by 8 bases. This CDR3 contains 14 residues. CDR1 is SGHRS and CDR2 is YFSETQ in the germline V gene. The sample is drawn from a study of cytomegalovirus exposure and HLA in healthy donors. Produced via immunoSEQ multiplex PCR; TCRdb's table is partial and in-frame only. The table shows more than 150,000 clones, with about 80% occurring only once. This TCR derives from a young woman in good health and CMV-seropositive. Material for sequencing was PBMCs. The chain uses TRBV5-1 and TRBJ1-2; 8 bases fit TRBD1. The CDR3 is CASSVGQGNWGYTF. The CDR3, as DNA: TGCGCCAGCAGCGTCGGACAGGGAAATTGGGGCTACACCTTC. Looking up the rest from reference TRBV5-1 and TRBJ1-2 gives the full variable domain: KAGVTQTPRYLIKTRGQQVTLSCSPISGHRSVSWYQQTPGQGLQFLFEYFSETQRNKGNFPGRFSGRQFSNSRSEMNVSTLELGDSALYLCASSVGQGNWGYTFGSGTRLTVV.